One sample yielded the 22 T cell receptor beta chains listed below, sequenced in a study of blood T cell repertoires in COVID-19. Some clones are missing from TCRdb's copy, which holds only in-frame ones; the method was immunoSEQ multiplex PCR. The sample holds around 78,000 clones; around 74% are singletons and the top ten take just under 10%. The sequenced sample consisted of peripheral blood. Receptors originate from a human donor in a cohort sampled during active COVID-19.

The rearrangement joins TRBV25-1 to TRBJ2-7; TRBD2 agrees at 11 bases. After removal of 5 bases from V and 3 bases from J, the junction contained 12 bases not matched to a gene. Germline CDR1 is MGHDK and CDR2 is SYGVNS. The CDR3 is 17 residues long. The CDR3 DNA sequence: TGTGCCAGCAGTACTAGCGGGGGACCGCGACACGTCTACGAGCAGTACTTC. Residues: CASSTSGGPRHVYEQYF.

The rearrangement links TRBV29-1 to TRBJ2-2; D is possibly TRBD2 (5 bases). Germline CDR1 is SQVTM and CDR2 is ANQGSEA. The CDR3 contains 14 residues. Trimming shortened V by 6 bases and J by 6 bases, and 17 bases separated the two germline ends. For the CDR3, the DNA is TGCAGCGTCCAGACCGATGCGGGTCCCGGGGAGCTGTTTTTT. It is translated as CSVQTDAGPGELFF.

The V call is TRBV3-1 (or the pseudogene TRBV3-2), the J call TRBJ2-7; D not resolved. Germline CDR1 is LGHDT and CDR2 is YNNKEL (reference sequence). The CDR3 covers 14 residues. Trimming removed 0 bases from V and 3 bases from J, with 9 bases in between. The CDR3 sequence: CASSQDPAYYEQYF. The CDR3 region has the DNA TGTGCCAGCAGCCAAGATCCTGCCTACTACGAGCAGTACTTC.

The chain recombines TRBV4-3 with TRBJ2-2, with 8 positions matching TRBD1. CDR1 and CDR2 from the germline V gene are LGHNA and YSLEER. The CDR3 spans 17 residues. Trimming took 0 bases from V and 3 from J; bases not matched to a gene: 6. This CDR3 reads CASSQDWGQEYTGELFF. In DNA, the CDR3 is TGCGCCAGCAGCCAAGATTGGGGACAGGAGTACACCGGGGAGCTGTTTTTT.

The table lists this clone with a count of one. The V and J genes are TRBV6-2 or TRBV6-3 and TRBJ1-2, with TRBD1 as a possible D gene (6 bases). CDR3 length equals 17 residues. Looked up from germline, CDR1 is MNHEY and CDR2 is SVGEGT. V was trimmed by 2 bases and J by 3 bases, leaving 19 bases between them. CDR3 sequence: CASSYPSTGRSDYGYTF. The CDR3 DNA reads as TGTGCCAGCAGTTACCCCTCCACAGGGCGCTCAGACTATGGCTACACCTTC.

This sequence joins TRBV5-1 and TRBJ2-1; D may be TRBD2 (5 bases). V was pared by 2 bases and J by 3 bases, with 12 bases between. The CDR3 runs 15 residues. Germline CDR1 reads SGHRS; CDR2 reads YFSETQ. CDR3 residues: CASSFASLRYNEQFF. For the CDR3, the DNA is TGCGCCAGCAGCTTCGCTAGCCTCCGCTACAATGAGCAGTTCTTC.

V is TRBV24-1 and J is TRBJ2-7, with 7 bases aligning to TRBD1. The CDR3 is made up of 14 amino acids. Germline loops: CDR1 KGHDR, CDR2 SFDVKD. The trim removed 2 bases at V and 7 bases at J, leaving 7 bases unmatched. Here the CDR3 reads CATSDSRGPGEQYF. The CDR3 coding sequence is TGTGCCACCAGTGATTCAAGGGGGCCGGGTGAGCAGTACTTC.

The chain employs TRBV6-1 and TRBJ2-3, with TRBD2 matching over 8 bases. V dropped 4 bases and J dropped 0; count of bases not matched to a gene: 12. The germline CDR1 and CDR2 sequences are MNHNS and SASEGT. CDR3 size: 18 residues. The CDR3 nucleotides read TGTGCCAGCAGTGGCGTCGCGGGGGGTCGTTTTAGCACAGATACGCAGTATTTT. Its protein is CASSGVAGGRFSTDTQYF.

The CDR3 sequence is CASSQEQGTFTEAFF. CDR3 sequence (DNA): TGCGCCAGCAGCCAAGAACAGGGTACTTTCACTGAAGCTTTCTTT. The rearrangement joins TRBV4-1 to TRBJ1-1; possibly TRBD1 for D (6 bases). The CDR3 extends over 15 amino acids. Germline-derived CDR1 and CDR2 are MGHRA and YSYEKL. V shed 0 bases and J shed 4 bases, with 12 bases lying between them.

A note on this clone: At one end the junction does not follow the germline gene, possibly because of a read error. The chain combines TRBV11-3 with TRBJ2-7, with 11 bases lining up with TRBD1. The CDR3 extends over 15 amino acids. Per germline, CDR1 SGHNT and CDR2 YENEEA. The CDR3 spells CASSPRTGGSNEQYF. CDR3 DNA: TGTGCCAGCAGCCCACGGACAGGGGGCTCCAACGAGCAGTACTTC.

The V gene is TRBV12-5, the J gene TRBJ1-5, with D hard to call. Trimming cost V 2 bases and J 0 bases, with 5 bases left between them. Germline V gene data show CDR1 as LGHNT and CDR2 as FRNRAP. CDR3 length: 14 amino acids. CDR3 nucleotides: TGTGCTAGTGGTTTGTTCATTAGCAATCAGCCCCAGCATTTT. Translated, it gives CASGLFISNQPQHF.

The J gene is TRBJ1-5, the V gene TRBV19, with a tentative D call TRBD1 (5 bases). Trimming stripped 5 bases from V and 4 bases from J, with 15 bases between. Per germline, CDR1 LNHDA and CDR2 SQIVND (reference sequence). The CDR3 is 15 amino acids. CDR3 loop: CASSGGDGPNQPQHF. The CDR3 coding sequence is TGTGCCAGTAGTGGGGGGGACGGACCGAATCAGCCCCAGCATTTT.

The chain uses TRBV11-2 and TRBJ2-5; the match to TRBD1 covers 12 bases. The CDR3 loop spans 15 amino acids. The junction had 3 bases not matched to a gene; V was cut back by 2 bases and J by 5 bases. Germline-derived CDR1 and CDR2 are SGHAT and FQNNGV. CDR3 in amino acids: CASSLWDRGLETQYF. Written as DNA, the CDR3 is TGTGCCAGCAGCTTATGGGACAGGGGGCTGGAGACCCAGTACTTC.

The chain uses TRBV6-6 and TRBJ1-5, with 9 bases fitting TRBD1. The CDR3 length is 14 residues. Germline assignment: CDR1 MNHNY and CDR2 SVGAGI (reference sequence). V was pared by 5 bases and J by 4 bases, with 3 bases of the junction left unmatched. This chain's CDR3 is CASSGTGNNQPQHF. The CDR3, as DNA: TGTGCCAGCAGTGGGACAGGGAATAATCAGCCCCAGCATTTT.

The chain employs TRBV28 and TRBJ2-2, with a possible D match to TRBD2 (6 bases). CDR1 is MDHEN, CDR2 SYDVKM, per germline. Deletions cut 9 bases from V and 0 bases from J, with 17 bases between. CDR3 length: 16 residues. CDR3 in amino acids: CASLPLRESNTGELFF. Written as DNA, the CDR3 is TGTGCCAGTCTCCCCCTCCGGGAGTCGAACACCGGGGAGCTGTTTTTT.

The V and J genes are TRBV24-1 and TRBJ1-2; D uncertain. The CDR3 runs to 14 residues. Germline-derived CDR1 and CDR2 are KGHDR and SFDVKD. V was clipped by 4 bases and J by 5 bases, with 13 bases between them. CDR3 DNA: TGTGCCACCAGTGACCCAGGACGGGGTTATGGCTACACCTTC. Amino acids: CATSDPGRGYGYTF.

CDR3 coding DNA: TGCGCCAGCAGCTTGGCGCTAGCGGGGGTACTAAGCACAGATACGCAGTATTTT. Amino acid sequence: CASSLALAGVLSTDTQYF. The J gene is TRBJ2-3, the V gene TRBV5-1; 10 positions agree with TRBD2. V shed 0 bases and J 0 bases; nucleotides not matched to a gene: 7. CDR1 and CDR2 (germline): SGHRS, YFSETQ. This CDR3 is 18 amino acids long. Variable domain in full (rest from reference TRBV5-1 and TRBJ2-3): KAGVTQTPRYLIKTRGQQVTLSCSPISGHRSVSWYQQTPGQGLQFLFEYFSETQRNKGNFPGRFSGRQFSNSRSEMNVSTLELGDSALYLCASSLALAGVLSTDTQYFGPGTRLTVL.

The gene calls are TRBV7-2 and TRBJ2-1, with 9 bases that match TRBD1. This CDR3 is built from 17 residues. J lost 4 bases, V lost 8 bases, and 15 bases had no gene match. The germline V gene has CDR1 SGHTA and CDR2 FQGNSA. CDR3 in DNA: TGTGCCAGCCAGCGGGACAGGGCGGGTTTGGGGTACAATGAGCAGTTCTTC. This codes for CASQRDRAGLGYNEQFF.

CDR3 DNA sequence: TGTGCCAGCAGTTTATTAGCGGGGGTCCATTCACCCCTCCACTTT. Its protein product is CASSLLAGVHSPLHF. The rearrangement links TRBV27 to TRBJ1-6; TRBD1 might be the D (5 bases). CDR1 is MNHEY, CDR2 SMNVEV, per germline (reference sequence). Trimming removed 1 base at V and 8 bases at J, with 12 bases between. The CDR3 totals 15 residues.

CDR3 DNA: TGTGCCAGCAGTACAGGACTAGCGGGGCCAACCGGGGAGCTGTTTTTT. Protein: CASSTGLAGPTGELFF. This sequence joins TRBV28 and TRBJ2-2; 12 bases align to TRBD2. The V and J ends lost 5 bases and 5 bases, in that order; junction bases with no gene match: 6. CDR1 and CDR2 from the germline V gene are MDHEN and SYDVKM. The CDR3 contains 16 residues.

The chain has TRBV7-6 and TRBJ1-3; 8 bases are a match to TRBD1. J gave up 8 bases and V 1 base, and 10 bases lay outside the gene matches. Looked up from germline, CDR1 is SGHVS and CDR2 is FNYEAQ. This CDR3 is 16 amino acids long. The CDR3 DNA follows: TGTGCCAGCAGCTTAGACGGGGACAGGACCCGTGACACCATATATTTT. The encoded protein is CASSLDGDRTRDTIYF.

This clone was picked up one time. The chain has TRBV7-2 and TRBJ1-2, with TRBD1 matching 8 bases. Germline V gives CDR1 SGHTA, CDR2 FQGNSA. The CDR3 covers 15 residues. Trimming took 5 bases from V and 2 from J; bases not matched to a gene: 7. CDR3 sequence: CASSADRGPNYGYTF. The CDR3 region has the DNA TGTGCCAGCAGCGCAGACAGGGGACCAAACTATGGCTACACCTTC. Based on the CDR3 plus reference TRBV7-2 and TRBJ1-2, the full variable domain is GAGVSQSPSNKVTEKGKDVELRCDPISGHTALYWYRQSLGQGLEFLIYFQGNSAPDKSGLPSDRFSAERTGGSVSTLTIQRTQQEDSAVYLCASSADRGPNYGYTFGSGTRLTVV.